This T cell receptor (beta chain) emerged from a study of blood T cell repertoires in COVID-19. Study in general: Italy, Spain and the United States were the sources of the convalescent and acute COVID-19 samples. From T cells, B-cell-depleted T cells, or PBMCs came the material, which was cDNA or gDNA.

The V end lost 6 bases, the J end lost 0 bases, and 12 bases lay between the germline ends. This CDR3 spans 14 amino acids. Germline V lookup: CDR1 SQVTM, CDR2 ANQGSEA. Per the authors' pipeline: Quantification of nucleated cells was approximated via reference gene primer amplification. This table comes from immunoSEQ multiplex PCR, and its TCRdb copy is limited to in-frame clones, with some not included. V, J and clone size derive from that table, while D and trimming were established from the DNA sequence. The sample comprises roughly 180,000 clones, approximately 86% of which are singletons, and roughly 2.9% rests with the top ten.

The specimen sequenced was peripheral blood. V gene TRBV29-1 combines with J gene TRBJ1-5; D possibly corresponds to TRBD1 (6 bases). This TCR was sampled from a woman in her twenties or thirties with active or convalescent COVID-19. The CDR3 region has the DNA TGCAGCGTGACCCAGGGGTTTAGCAATCAGCCCCAGCATTTT. Its translation: CSVTQGFSNQPQHF. The full variable domain, with the rest looked up from reference TRBV29-1 and TRBJ1-5, is SAVISQKPSRDICQRGTSLTIQCQVDSQVTMMFWYRQQPGQSLTLIATANQGSEATYESGFVIDKFPISRPNLTFSTLTVSNMSPEDSSIYLCSVTQGFSNQPQHFGDGTRLSIL.